Shown below are 5 T cell receptor beta chains from a single sample sequenced in a study of blood T cell repertoires in COVID-19. Method: immunoSEQ multiplex PCR; TCRdb's copy keeps in-frame clones and lacks some. The sample gives some 270,000 clones, 85% to 90% of which show up once; about 2% is in the top ten. Sequencing input: PBMCs or T cells enriched from blood (not recorded which). The receptor set was obtained from a woman aged 55-70 years who had recovered from COVID-19.

This clone was recorded once. This chain links TRBV30 with TRBJ1-1, with D uncertain. Between the trimmed V and J ends, which lost 3 bases and 4 bases, there was a span of 9 bases. Germline assignment: CDR1 GTSNPN and CDR2 SVGIG (reference sequence). The CDR3 runs to 12 residues. The CDR3 sequence is CAWRVSGTEAFF. DNA of the CDR3: TGTGCCTGGAGGGTCTCGGGCACTGAAGCTTTCTTT.

The chain employs TRBV12-3 or TRBV12-4 and TRBJ2-7; TRBD1 matches 7 bases. With 3 bases clipped from V and 1 base from J, the junction kept 0 bases outside the gene matches. The CDR3 loop spans 13 amino acids. The DNA for the CDR3 is TGTGCCAGCAGTTTGGGACAGTCCTACGAGCAGTACTTC. It yields the protein CASSLGQSYEQYF.

The chain uses TRBV6-6 and TRBJ1-2, with TRBD1 matching over 10 bases. The CDR3 consists of 14 residues. Germline V gene lookup returns CDR1 MNHNY and CDR2 SVGAGI (reference sequence). Germline trimming cut 5 bases from V and 8 bases from J; bases unmatched to any gene: 8. CDR3 loop: CASSRDRGRGGYTF. The CDR3 DNA follows: TGTGCCAGCAGTCGGGACAGGGGAAGGGGCGGCTACACCTTC.

The chain has TRBV18 and TRBJ1-2, with 12 bases aligning to TRBD1. With 3 bases clipped from V and 12 bases from J, the junction kept 8 bases outside the gene matches. Germline values: CDR1 KGHSH, CDR2 LQKENI. The CDR3 covers 14 residues. CDR3 sequence (DNA): TGTGCCAGCTCACCGGGGACAGGGGGCCCGAGGAACACCTTC. It is translated as CASSPGTGGPRNTF.

The V gene is TRBV28, the J gene TRBJ1-3; 8 bases align to TRBD1. CDR1 is MDHEN, CDR2 SYDVKM, per germline. This CDR3 is built from 14 residues. Trimming at V came to 6 bases and at J to 3 bases, leaving 4 bases not matched to a gene. DNA of the CDR3: TGTGCCAGCAGACCGGACAGGGTTGGAAACACCATATATTTT. It translates to CASRPDRVGNTIYF. Complete variable domain (other parts from reference TRBV28 and TRBJ1-3): DVKVTQSSRYLVKRTGEKVFLECVQDMDHENMFWYRQDPGLGLRLIYFSYDVKMKEKGDIPEGYSVSREKKERFSLILESASTNQTSMYLCASRPDRVGNTIYFGEGSWLTVV.